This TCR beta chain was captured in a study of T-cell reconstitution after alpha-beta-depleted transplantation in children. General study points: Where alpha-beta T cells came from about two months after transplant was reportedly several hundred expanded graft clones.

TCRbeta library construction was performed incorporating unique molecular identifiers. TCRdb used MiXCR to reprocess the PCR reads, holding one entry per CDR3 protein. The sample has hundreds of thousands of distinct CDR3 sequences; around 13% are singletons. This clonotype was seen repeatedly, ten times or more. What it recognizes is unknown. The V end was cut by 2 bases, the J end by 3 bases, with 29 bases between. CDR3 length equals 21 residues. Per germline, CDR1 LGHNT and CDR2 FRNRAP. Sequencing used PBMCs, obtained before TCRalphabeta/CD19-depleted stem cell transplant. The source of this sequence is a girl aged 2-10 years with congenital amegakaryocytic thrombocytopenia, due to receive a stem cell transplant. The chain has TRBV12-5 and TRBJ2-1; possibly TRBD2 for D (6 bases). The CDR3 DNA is TGTGCTAGTGGTTTGCCAACCCCGGGGGAGTTTAACGATCTCTACTACAATGAGCAGTTCTTC. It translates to CASGLPTPGEFNDLYYNEQFF.